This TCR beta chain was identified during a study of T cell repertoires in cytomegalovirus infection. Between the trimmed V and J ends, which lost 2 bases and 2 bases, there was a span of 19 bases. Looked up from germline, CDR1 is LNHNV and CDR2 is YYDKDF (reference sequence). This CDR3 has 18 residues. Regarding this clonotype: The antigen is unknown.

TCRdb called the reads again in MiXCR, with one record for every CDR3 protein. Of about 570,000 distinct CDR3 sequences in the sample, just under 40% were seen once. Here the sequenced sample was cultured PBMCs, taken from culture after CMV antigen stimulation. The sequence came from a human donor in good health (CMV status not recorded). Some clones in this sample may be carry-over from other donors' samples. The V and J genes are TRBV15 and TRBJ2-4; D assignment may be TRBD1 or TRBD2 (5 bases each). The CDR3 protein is CATSRLQYGGRTKNIQYF. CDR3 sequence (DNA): TGTGCCACCAGCAGACTCCAGTATGGGGGTCGAACCAAAAACATTCAGTACTTC.